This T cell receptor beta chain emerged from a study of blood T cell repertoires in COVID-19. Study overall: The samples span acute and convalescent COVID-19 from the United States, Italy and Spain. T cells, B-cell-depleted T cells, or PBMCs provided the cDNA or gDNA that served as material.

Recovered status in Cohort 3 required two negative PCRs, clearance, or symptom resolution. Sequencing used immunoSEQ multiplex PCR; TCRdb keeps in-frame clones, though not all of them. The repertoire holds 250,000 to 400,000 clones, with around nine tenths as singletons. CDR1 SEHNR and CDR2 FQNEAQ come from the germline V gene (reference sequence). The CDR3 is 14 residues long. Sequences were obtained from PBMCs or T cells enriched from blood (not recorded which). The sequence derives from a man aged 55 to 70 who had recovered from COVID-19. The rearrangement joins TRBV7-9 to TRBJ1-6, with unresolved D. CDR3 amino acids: CATGDRSYNSPLHF. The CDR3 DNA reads TGTGCAACTGGAGACCGCTCCTATAATTCACCCCTCCACTTT. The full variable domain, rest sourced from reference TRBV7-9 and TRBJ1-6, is DTGVSQNPRHKITKRGQNVTFRCDPISEHNRLYWYRQTLGQGPEFLTYFQNEAQLEKSRLLSDRFSAERPKGSFSTLEIQRTEQGDSAMYLCATGDRSYNSPLHFGNGTRLTVT.